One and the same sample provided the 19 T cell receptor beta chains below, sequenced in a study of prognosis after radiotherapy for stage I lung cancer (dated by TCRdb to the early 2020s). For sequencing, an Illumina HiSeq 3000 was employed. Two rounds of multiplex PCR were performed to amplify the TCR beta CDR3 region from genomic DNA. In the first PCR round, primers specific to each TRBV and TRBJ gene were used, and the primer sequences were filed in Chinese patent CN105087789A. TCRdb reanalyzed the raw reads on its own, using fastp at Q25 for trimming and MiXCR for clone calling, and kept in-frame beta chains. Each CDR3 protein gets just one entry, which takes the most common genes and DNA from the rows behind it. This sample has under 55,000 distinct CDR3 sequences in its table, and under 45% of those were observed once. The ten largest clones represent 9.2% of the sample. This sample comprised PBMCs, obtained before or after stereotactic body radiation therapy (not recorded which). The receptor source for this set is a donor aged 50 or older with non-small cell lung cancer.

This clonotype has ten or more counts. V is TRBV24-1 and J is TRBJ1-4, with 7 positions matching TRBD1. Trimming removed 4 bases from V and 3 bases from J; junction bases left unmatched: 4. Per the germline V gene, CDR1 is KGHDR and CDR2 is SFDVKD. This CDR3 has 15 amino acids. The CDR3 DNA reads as TGTGCCACCAGTGACCCGACAGGGCCTAATGAAAAACTGTTTTTT. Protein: CATSDPTGPNEKLFF.

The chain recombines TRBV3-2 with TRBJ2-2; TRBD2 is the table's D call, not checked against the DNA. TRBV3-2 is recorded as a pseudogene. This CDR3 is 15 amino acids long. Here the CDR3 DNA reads TGTGCCAGCTCCGGGACTAGCGGGAGACTCGGGGAGCTGTTTTTT. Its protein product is CASSGTSGRLGELFF.

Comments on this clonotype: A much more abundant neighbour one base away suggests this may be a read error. CDR3 protein: CASRPRLAGGDTQYF. The CDR3 coding sequence is TGTGCCAGCAGGCCCAGACTAGCGGGCGGCGATACGCAGTATTTT. The rearrangement joins TRBV6-2 or TRBV6-3 to TRBJ2-3, with 10 bases aligning to TRBD2. The CDR3 runs 15 residues. The V gene's germline CDR1 is MNHEY and CDR2 SVGEGT. The junction had 9 bases not matched to a gene; V was cut back by 6 bases and J by 6 bases.

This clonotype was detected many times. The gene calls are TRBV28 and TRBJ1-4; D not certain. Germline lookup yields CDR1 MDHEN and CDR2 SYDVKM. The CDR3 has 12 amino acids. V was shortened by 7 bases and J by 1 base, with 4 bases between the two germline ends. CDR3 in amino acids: CASKLTNEKLFF. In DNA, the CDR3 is TGTGCCAGCAAGTTAACTAATGAAAAACTGTTTTTT.

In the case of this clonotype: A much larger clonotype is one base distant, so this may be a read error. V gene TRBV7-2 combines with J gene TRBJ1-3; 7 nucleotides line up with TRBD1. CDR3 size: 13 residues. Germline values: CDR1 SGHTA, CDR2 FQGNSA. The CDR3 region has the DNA TGTGTCAGCCAGGACAGGCCTGGAAACACCATATATTTT. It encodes CVSQDRPGNTIYF.

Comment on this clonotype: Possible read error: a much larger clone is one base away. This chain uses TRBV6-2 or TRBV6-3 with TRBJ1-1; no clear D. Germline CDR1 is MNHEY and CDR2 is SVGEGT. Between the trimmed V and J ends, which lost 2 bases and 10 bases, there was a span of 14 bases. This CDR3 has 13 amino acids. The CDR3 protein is CASSYNWKTGAFF. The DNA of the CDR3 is TGTGCCAGCAGTTACAATTGGAAAACGGGAGCTTTCTTT.

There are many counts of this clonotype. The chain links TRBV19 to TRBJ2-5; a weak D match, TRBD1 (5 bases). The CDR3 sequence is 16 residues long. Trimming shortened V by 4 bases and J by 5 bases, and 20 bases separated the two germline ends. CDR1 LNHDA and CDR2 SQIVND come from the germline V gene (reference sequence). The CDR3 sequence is CASSRGSIPGGETQYF. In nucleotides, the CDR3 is TGTGCCAGTAGTAGGGGCTCTATCCCGGGTGGGGAGACCCAGTACTTC.

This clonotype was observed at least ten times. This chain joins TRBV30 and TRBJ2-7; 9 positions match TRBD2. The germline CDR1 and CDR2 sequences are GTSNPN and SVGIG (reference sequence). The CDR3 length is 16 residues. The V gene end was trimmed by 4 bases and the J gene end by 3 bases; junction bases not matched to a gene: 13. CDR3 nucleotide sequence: TGTGCCTGGACTAGCGGGAAGCCCTTTCCCTACTACGAGCAGTACTTC. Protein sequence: CAWTSGKPFPYYEQYF. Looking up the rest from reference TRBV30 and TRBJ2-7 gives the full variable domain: SQTIHQWPATLVQPVGSPLSLECTVEGTSNPNLYWYRQAAGRGLQLLFYSVGIGQISSEVPQNLSASRPQDRQFILSSKKLLLSDSGFYLCAWTSGKPFPYYEQYFGPGTRLTVT.

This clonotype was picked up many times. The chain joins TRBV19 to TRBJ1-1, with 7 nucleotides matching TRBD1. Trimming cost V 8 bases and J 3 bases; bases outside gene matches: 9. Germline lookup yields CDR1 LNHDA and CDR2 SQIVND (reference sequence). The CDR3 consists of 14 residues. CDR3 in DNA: TGTGCCAGTTTCAACAGGGGAAGGGACACTGAAGCTTTCTTT. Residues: CASFNRGRDTEAFF.

The DNA of the CDR3 is TGTGCCAGCAGACCCGAACGGGACGGCCGCTACGAGCAGTACTTC. Its translation: CASRPERDGRYEQYF. V is TRBV2 and J is TRBJ2-7, with D perhaps TRBD1 or TRBD2 (5 bases each). V shed 6 bases and J shed 3 bases, with 18 bases lying between them. The CDR3 extends over 15 amino acids. The germline V gene encodes CDR1 SNHLY and CDR2 FYNNEI.

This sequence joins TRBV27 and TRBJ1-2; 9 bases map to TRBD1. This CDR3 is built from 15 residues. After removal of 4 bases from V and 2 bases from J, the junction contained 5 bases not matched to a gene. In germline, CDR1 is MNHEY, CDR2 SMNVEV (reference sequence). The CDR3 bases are TGTGCCAGCAGTTACCAAGGACAGGGGAACTATGGCTACACCTTC. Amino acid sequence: CASSYQGQGNYGYTF.

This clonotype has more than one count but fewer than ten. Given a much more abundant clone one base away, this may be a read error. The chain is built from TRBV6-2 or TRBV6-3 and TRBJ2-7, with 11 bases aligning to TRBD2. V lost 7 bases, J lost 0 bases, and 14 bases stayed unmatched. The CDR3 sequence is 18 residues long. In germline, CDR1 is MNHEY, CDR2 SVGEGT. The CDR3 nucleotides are TGTGCCAGCAACCTCCGACTAGCGGGATGCCGAAACTCCTACGAGCAGTACTTC. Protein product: CASNLRLAGCRNSYEQYF.

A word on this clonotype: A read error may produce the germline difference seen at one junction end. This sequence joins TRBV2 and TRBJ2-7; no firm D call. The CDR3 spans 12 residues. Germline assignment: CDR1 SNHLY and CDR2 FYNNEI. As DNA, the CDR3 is TGTGCCAGCAGTTTTTCCTCCTACGAGCATTACTTC. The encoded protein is CASSFSSYEHYF.

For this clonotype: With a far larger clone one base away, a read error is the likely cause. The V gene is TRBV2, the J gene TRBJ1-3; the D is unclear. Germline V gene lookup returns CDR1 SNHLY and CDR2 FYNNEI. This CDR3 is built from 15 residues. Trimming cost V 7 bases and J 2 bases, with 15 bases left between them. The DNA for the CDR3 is TGTGCCAGCATCCCCTCAAGATCGACTGGAAACACCATATATTTT. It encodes CASIPSRSTGNTIYF.

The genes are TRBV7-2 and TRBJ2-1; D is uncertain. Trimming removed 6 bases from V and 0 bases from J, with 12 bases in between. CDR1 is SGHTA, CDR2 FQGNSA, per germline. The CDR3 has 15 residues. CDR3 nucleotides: TGTGCCAGCAGTTCAATGCGGAGCTCCTACAATGAGCAGTTCTTC. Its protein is CASSSMRSSYNEQFF.

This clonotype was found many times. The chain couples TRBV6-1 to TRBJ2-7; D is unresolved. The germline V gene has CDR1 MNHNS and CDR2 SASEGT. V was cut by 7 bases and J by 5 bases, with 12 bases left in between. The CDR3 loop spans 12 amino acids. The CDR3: CASTDPLDEQYF. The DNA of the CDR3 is TGTGCCAGCACGGATCCCCTTGACGAGCAGTACTTC.

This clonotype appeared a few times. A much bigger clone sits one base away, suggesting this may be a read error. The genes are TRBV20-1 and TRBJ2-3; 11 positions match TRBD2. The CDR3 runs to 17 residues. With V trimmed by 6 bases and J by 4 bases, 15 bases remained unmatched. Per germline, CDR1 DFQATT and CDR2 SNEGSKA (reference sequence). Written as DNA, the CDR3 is TGCAGTGCCCAGGTAATAGCGGGAGGGCCATTCCCAGATACGCAGTATTTT. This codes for CSAQVIAGGPFPDTQYF.

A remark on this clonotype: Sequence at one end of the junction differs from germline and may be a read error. Here the CDR3 DNA reads TGTGCCAGCAGCTTAAGACCACCCGCCCAGACGACAGGGTGGGGTAAGACCCAGTGCTTC. This sequence encodes CASSLRPPAQTTGWGKTQCF. The chain combines TRBV7-9 with TRBJ2-5; 7 nucleotides align to TRBD1. Germline V CDR1 and CDR2: SEHNR, FQNEAQ (reference sequence). This CDR3 is 20 amino acids long.

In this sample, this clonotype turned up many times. The CDR3 DNA follows: TGTGCCAGCAGGGGGGGGGATGAGCAGTTCTTC. As protein: CASRGGDEQFF. The genes are TRBV11-3 and TRBJ2-1; 7 positions agree with TRBD2. The CDR3 is 11 amino acids. Germline V lookup: CDR1 SGHNT, CDR2 YENEEA. V was clipped by 6 bases and J by 8 bases; unmatched bases: 1. Combining the CDR3 with reference TRBV11-3 and TRBJ2-1 gives the whole variable domain EAGVVQSPRYKIIEKKQPVAFWCNPISGHNTLYWYLQNLGQGPELLIRYENEEAVDDSQLPKDRFSAERLKGVDSTLKIQPAELGDSAVYLCASRGGDEQFFGPGTRLTVL.